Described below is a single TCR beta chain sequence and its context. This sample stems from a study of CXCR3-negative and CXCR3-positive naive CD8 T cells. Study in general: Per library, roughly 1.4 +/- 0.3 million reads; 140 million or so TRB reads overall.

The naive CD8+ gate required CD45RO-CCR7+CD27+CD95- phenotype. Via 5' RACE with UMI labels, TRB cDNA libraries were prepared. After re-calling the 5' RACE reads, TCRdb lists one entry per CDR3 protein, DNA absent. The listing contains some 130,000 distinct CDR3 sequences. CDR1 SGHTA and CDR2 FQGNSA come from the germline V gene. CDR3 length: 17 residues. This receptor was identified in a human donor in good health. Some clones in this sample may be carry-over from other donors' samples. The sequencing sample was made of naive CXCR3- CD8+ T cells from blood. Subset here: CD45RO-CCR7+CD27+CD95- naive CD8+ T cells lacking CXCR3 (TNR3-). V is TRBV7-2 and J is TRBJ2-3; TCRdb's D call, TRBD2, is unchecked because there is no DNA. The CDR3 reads CASSLEGLAGGLDTQYF.